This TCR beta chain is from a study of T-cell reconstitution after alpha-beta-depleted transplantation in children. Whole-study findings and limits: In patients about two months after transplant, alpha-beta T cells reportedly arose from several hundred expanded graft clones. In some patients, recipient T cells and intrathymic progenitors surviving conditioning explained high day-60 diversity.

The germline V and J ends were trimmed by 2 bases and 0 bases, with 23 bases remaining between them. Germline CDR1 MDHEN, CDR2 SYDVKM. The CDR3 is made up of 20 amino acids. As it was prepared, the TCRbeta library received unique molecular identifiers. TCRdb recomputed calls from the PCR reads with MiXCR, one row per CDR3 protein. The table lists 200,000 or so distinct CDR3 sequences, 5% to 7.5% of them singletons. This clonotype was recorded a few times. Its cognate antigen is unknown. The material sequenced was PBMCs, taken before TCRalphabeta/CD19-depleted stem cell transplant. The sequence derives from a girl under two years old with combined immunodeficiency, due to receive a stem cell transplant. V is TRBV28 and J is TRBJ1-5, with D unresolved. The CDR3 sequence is CASSLPSIHSSDYSNQPQHF. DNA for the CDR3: TGTGCCAGCAGTTTACCATCAATCCACTCCAGCGACTATAGCAATCAGCCCCAGCATTTT.